This T cell receptor beta chain came from a study of cytomegalovirus exposure and HLA in healthy donors. The sample holds one count of this clone. Its antigen is unknown. General study points: The study listed approximately 160 cytomegalovirus-associated TCR beta chains.

PCR used 60 Vbeta primers and 13 Jbeta primers. Measured with immunoSEQ multiplex PCR; TCRdb has only the in-frame clones, and not every one. The sample yields about 130,000 clones, about 79% seen once. Between the trimmed V and J ends, which lost 6 bases and 0 bases, there was a span of 12 bases. CDR1 and CDR2 (germline): LNHDA, SQIVND (reference sequence). This CDR3 contains 15 residues. Sequenced material: PBMCs. The TCR sequence derives from a man aged 45-65 years in good health and CMV-seronegative. J is TRBJ1-3 and V is TRBV19; no reliable D call. CDR3 loop: CASSRLGSSGNTIYF. The DNA for the CDR3 is TGTGCCAGTAGCCGATTGGGGAGCTCTGGAAACACCATATATTTT.